A selection of T cell receptor beta chains follows, all from one sample in a study of post-analysis software for immune sequencing data. TCRdb reprocessed the PCR reads via MiXCR and lists one record per CDR3 protein. The sample lists more than 350,000 distinct CDR3 sequences, approximately 37% seen once, with around 8% in the top ten. Sample: blood. These TCRs come from a girl aged 2-10 years with multiple sclerosis. Each CDR3 is given with its conserved first and last residue. D genes are given only for firm matches. Clone size is shown for a subset of rows, as once, few, many or a class of expanded clone.

d_call | j_call | v_call | clone_size | cdr3_aa | cdr3_nt
TRBD2 | TRBJ2-7 | TRBV5-1 | few | CASSLLAGGLHEQYF | TGCGCCAGCAGCTTACTAGCGGGAGGATTACACGAGCAGTACTTC
- | TRBJ2-3 | TRBV12-3/TRBV12-4 | few | CASRVVPDTQYF | TGTGCCAGCAGGGTGGTCCCAGATACGCAGTATTTT
TRBD1 | TRBJ1-1 | TRBV6-5 | - | CASSPPTGGTEAFF | TGTGCCAGCAGTCCCCCCACAGGGGGCACTGAAGCTTTCTTT
- | TRBJ2-1 | TRBV12-3/TRBV12-4 | many | CASSLRPGGYLDSGTFF | TGTGCCAGCAGTTTAAGGCCTGGGGGTTACCTAGACTCTGGAACGTTCTTC
- | TRBJ2-7 | TRBV4-1 | - | CASSQGPRTYNEQYF | TGCGCCAGCAGCCAAGGGCCCAGAACCTACAATGAGCAGTACTTC
TRBD1 | TRBJ2-7 | TRBV29-1 | once | CSVDLDRDGYEQYF | TGCAGCGTTGATTTGGACAGGGATGGGTACGAGCAGTACTTC
- | TRBJ2-1 | TRBV18 | - | CASSPLDSVQSDEQFF | TGTGCCAGCTCACCCCTGGACTCCGTCCAATCCGATGAGCAGTTCTTC
TRBD1 | TRBJ2-4 | TRBV7-9 | few | CASSYTGTGCDIQYF | TGTGCCAGCAGTTACACCGGGACAGGGTGTGACATTCAGTACTTC
- | TRBJ2-3 | TRBV7-6 | - | CASSLKTFTDTQYF | TGTGCCAGCAGCTTAAAGACATTCACAGATACGCAGTATTTT
TRBD2 | TRBJ2-1 | TRBV6-1 | few | CASRPQRESYNEQFF | TGTGCCAGCAGGCCTCAGCGGGAGAGTTACAATGAGCAGTTCTTC
- | TRBJ2-1 | TRBV6-2/TRBV6-3 | - | CASSYSRGPFYNEQFF | TGTGCCAGCAGTTACTCTAGGGGTCCCTTTTACAATGAGCAGTTCTTC
- | TRBJ2-3 | TRBV10-3 | many | CAISESQHYRELTDTQYF | TGTGCCATCAGTGAGTCCCAACACTACAGGGAGTTAACAGATACGCAGTATTTT
- | TRBJ1-2 | TRBV20-1 | - | CSAQHQGSGYTF | TGCAGTGCTCAACATCAGGGGAGCGGCTACACCTTC
TRBD2 | TRBJ2-4 | TRBV27 | - | CASAGGPAREQYF | TGTGCCAGCGCGGGGGGGCCTGCTCGGGAGCAGTACTTC
TRBD1 | TRBJ1-6 | TRBV20-1 | few | CSASDPGQTNSPLHF | TGCAGTGCTAGTGACCCGGGACAGACTAATTCACCCCTCCACTTT
- | TRBJ2-5 | TRBV7-2 | few | CASSPTGWQETQYF | TGTGCCAGCAGCCCAACAGGCTGGCAAGAGACCCAGTACTTC
- | TRBJ2-1 | TRBV20-1 | few | CSARDYSSGSYNEQFF | TGCAGTGCTAGAGATTATAGTAGCGGCTCCTACAATGAGCAGTTCTTC
TRBD1 | TRBJ1-5 | TRBV29-1 | few | CSVSGQGANQPQHF | TGCAGCGTCTCCGGACAGGGGGCTAATCAGCCCCAGCATTTT
- | TRBJ2-5 | TRBV9 | - | CASSLRQTTQETQYF | TGTGCCAGCAGCTTGCGACAGACCACTCAAGAGACCCAGTACTTC
TRBD1 | TRBJ2-1 | TRBV11-2 | - | CASSNRGARGSEQFF | TGTGCCAGCAGCAACAGGGGGGCAAGGGGGAGTGAGCAGTTCTTC
- | TRBJ2-1 | TRBV6-2/TRBV6-3 | once | CATRFIWDEQFF | TGTGCCACCAGATTTATTTGGGATGAGCAGTTCTTC
- | TRBJ1-1 | TRBV12-5 | - | CASGLNMNTEAFF | TGTGCTAGTGGTTTGAACATGAACACTGAAGCTTTCTTT
TRBD1 | TRBJ2-3 | TRBV6-5 | few | CASSAPGQGADTQYF | TGTGCCAGCAGTGCACCGGGACAGGGGGCAGATACGCAGTATTTT
- | TRBJ1-5 | TRBV20-1 | - | CSARRVGRQPSNQPQHF | TGCAGTGCTAGAAGGGTCGGGAGGCAACCTAGCAATCAGCCCCAGCATTTT
- | TRBJ1-4 | TRBV7-9 | - | CASRTIATNEKLFF | TGTGCCAGCAGGACTATAGCAACTAATGAAAAACTGTTTTTT
- | TRBJ2-1 | TRBV7-2 | - | CASSLAQVPLGNEQFF | TGTGCCAGCAGCTTAGCGCAAGTCCCCCTAGGCAATGAGCAGTTCTTC
- | TRBJ2-3 | TRBV20-1 | - | CSAPGQQTDTQYF | TGCAGTGCTCCGGGGCAGCAGACAGATACGCAGTATTTT
TRBD1 | TRBJ2-7 | TRBV5-1 | - | CASSLNRGSYEQYF | TGCGCCAGCAGCTTAAACAGGGGCTCCTACGAGCAGTACTTC
TRBD1 | TRBJ2-5 | TRBV7-2 | many | CASSSGQSQETQYF | TGTGCCAGCAGCTCGGGACAGTCCCAAGAGACCCAGTACTTC
TRBD2 | TRBJ2-1 | TRBV7-7 | - | CASSARLAGYNEQFF | TGTGCTAGCAGCGCCAGACTAGCGGGCTACAATGAGCAGTTCTTC
- | TRBJ1-2 | TRBV9 | - | CASSPTDFTLGGYTF | TGTGCCAGCAGCCCCACCGACTTTACTCTGGGTGGCTACACCTTC
- | TRBJ2-7 | TRBV6-6 | - | CASSYSERHEQYF | TGTGCCAGCAGTTACTCGGAGCGGCACGAGCAGTACTTC
TRBD1 | TRBJ2-7 | TRBV7-9 | - | CASSLYSVRDRSYEQYF | TGTGCCAGCAGCTTATATTCGGTCCGGGACAGAAGTTACGAGCAGTACTTC
- | TRBJ1-4 | TRBV7-6 | - | CASSLAPWDRSEKLFF | TGTGCCAGCAGCTTAGCCCCCTGGGATAGAAGTGAAAAACTGTTTTTT
- | TRBJ2-5 | TRBV7-2 | few | CASSLGQSETQYF | TGTGCCAGCAGTCTAGGACAGTCAGAGACCCAGTACTTC
- | TRBJ1-5 | TRBV25-1 | - | CASSEFQGQPQHF | TGTGCCAGCAGTGAATTCCAGGGTCAGCCCCAGCATTTT
- | TRBJ2-6 | TRBV28 | many | CASSYSGANVLTF | TGTGCCAGCAGTTACTCTGGGGCCAACGTCCTGACTTTC
- | TRBJ1-5 | TRBV7-2 | - | CASSLTAGSNQPQHF | TGTGCCAGCAGCTTAACCGCGGGTAGCAATCAGCCCCAGCATTTT
TRBD1 | TRBJ1-4 | TRBV5-1 | few | CASSLRGDRVNEKLFF | TGCGCCAGCAGCCTCAGAGGGGACAGGGTTAATGAAAAACTGTTTTTT
- | TRBJ2-6 | TRBV10-3 | - | CAISESGGSGANVLTF | TGTGCCATCAGTGAGTCAGGGGGCTCTGGGGCCAACGTCCTGACTTTC
TRBD2 | TRBJ2-7 | TRBV4-1 | few | CASSQREGVRYEQYF | TGCGCCAGCAGCCAGCGGGAGGGCGTCCGCTACGAGCAGTACTTC